What follows are 5 T cell receptor beta chains derived from one specimen sequenced in a study of T cell clones after liver transplantation. TCRdb's copy holds only in-frame clones and misses some; the assay was immunoSEQ multiplex PCR. The sample records tens of thousands of clones, around four fifths being singletons. The sequenced sample was CD4+ T cells from blood, obtained roughly 48 months after liver transplant. These receptor sequences come from a human patient who received a liver transplant. A share of the T cells may be of graft donor origin.

The rearrangement links TRBV7-2 to TRBJ1-1; 7 positions agree with TRBD1. With V trimmed by 6 bases and J by 6 bases, 7 bases remained unmatched. The CDR3 sequence is 13 residues long. Germline assignment: CDR1 SGHTA and CDR2 FQGNSA. The DNA for the CDR3 is TGTGCCAGCAGTTCGACAGGGTCCGCTGAAGCTTTCTTT. Protein: CASSSTGSAEAFF.

This clone has a single count. The chain uses TRBV19 and TRBJ1-1; D might be TRBD1 (6 bases). Germline-derived CDR1 and CDR2 are LNHDA and SQIVND (reference sequence). The V end lost 8 bases, the J end lost 6 bases, and 16 bases lay between the germline ends. This CDR3 is 13 amino acids long. The CDR3, as DNA: TGTGCCAGTTGGGAGGCAGGGGAGGCTGAAGCTTTCTTT. Its translation: CASWEAGEAEAFF.

The V gene is TRBV4-3, the J gene TRBJ2-5; D call uncertain. The CDR3 has 15 amino acids. CDR1 LGHNA and CDR2 YSLEER come from the germline V gene. The ends were cut back, 0 bases at V and 2 bases at J, with 10 bases in the middle. Here the CDR3 reads CASSQESGRQETQYF. The CDR3 DNA is TGCGCCAGCAGCCAAGAATCGGGCAGACAAGAGACCCAGTACTTC.

This clone occurred once. This chain links TRBV5-1 with TRBJ2-1; 7 positions match TRBD2. Trimming removed 2 bases from V and 4 bases from J; junction bases left unmatched: 3. Per germline, CDR1 SGHRS and CDR2 YFSETQ. The length of the CDR3 is 14 residues. DNA for the CDR3: TGCGCCAGCAGCTTCGGGGGGTCATACAATGAGCAGTTCTTC. This codes for CASSFGGSYNEQFF.

The chain uses TRBV10-3 and TRBJ1-2, with TRBD1 identical over 9 bases. The CDR3 sequence is 15 residues long. Germline V gene data show CDR1 as ENHRY and CDR2 as SYGVKD. After removal of 2 bases from V and 3 bases from J, the junction contained 4 bases not matched to a gene. The CDR3 protein is CAISEQDRGYYGYTF. Here the CDR3 DNA reads TGTGCCATCAGTGAGCAGGACAGGGGTTACTATGGCTACACCTTC.